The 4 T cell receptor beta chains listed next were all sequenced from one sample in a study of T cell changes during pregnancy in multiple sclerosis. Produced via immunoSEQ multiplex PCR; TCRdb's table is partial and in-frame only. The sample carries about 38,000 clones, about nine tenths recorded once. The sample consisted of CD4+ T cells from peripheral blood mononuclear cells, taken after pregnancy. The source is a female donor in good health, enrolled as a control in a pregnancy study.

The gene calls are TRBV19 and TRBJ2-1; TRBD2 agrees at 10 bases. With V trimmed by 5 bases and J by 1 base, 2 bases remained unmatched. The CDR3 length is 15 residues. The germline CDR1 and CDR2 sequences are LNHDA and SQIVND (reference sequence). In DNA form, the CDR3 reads TGTGCCAGTAGTGAACTAGCGGGGTCCTACAATGAGCAGTTCTTC. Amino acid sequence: CASSELAGSYNEQFF.

The CDR3 DNA is TGCGCCAGCAGCCAAACAGGGGAAACCTACGAGCAGTACTTC. Its protein product is CASSQTGETYEQYF. The chain joins TRBV4-1 to TRBJ2-7, with 7 bases aligning to TRBD1. Trimming removed 2 bases from V and 2 bases from J; junction bases left unmatched: 3. From germline, CDR1 is MGHRA and CDR2 YSYEKL. The CDR3 extends over 14 amino acids.

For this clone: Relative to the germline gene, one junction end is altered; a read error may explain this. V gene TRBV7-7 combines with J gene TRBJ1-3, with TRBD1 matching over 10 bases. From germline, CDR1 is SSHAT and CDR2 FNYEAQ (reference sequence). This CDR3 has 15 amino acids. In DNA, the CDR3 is TGTGCTAGCAGCTCCGGACAGGGGGCTGGAAACACCATATATTTT. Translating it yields CASSSGQGAGNTIYF.

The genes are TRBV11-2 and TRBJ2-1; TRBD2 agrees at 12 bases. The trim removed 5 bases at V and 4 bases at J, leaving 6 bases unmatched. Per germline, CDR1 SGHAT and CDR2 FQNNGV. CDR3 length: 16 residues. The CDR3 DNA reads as TGTGCCAGCAGCCCGCTAGCGGGAGGGCCGTACAATGAGCAGTTCTTC. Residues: CASSPLAGGPYNEQFF. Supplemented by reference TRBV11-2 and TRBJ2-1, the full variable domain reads EAGVAQSPRYKIIEKRQSVAFWCNPISGHATLYWYQQILGQGPKLLIQFQNNGVVDDSQLPKDRFSAERLKGVDSTLKIQPAKLEDSAVYLCASSPLAGGPYNEQFFGPGTRLTVL.